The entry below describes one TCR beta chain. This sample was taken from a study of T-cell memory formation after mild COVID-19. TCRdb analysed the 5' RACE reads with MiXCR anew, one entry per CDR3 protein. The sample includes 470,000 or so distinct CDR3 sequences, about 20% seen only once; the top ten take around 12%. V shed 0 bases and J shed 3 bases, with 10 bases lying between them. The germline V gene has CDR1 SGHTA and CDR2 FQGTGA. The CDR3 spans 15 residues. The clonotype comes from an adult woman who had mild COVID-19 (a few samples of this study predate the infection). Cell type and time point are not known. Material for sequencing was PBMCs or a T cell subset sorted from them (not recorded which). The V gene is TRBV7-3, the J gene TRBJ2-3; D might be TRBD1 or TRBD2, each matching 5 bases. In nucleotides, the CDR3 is TGTGCCAGCAGCTTAACGTCGGGGCTTACAGATACGCAGTATTTT. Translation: CASSLTSGLTDTQYF.